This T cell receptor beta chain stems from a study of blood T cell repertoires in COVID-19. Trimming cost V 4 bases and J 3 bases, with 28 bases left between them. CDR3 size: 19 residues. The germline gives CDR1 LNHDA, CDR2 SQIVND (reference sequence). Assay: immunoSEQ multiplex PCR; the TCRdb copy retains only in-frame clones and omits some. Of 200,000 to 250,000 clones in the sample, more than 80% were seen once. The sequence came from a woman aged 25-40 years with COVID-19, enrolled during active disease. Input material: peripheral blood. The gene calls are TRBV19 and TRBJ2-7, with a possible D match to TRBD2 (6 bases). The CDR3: CASSKKPGGPGGGNYEQYF. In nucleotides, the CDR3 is TGTGCCAGTAGTAAAAAGCCCGGAGGTCCAGGCGGAGGGAACTACGAGCAGTACTTC.